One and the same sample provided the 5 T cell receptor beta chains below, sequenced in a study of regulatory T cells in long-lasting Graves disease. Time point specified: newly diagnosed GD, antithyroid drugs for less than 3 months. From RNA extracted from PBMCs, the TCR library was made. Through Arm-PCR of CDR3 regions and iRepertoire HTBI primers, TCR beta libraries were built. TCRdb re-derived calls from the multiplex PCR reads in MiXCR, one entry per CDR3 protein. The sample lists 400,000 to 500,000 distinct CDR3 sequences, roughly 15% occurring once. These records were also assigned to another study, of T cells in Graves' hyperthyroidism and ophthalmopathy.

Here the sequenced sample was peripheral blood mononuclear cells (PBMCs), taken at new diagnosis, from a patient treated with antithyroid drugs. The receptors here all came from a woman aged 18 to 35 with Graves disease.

In DNA, the CDR3 is TGTGCCAGCAGTTCCGTGGGCGGGACAGGGGGAGGCGAGACCCAGTACTTC. This gives the protein CASSSVGGTGGGETQYF. This rearrangement joins TRBV28 to TRBJ2-5, with 11 bases that match TRBD1. Germline V gene sequence: CDR1 MDHEN, CDR2 SYDVKM. Germline trimming cut 4 bases from V and 5 bases from J; bases unmatched to any gene: 12. This CDR3 has 17 residues.

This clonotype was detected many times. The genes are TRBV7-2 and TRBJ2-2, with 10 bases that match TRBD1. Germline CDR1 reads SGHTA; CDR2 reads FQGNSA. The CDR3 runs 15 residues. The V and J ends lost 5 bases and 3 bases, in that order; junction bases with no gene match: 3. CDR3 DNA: TGTGCCAGCAGCCGACAGGGGGCGGACACCGGGGAGCTGTTTTTT. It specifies CASSRQGADTGELFF.

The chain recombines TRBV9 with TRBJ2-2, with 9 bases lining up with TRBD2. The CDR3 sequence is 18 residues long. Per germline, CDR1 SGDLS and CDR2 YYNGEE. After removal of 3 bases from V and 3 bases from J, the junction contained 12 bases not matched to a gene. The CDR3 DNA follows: TGTGCCAGCAGCGCACCGGGACTAGCAAGGTCGGACACCGGGGAGCTGTTTTTT. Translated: CASSAPGLARSDTGELFF.

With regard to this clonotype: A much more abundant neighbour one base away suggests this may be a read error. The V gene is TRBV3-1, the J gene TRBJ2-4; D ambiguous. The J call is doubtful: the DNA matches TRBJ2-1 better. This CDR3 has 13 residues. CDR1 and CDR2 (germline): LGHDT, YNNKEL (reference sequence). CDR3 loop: CASSQNLRREQFF. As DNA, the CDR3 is TGTGCCAGCAGCCAAAACCTCCGTCGCGAGCAGTTCTTC.

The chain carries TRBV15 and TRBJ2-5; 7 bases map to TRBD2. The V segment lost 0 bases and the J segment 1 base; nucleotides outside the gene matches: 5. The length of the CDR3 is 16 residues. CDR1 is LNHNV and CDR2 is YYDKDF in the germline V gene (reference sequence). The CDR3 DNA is TGTGCCACCAGCAGAGATCAAGCGGGGTTCCAAGAGACCCAGTACTTC. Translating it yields CATSRDQAGFQETQYF.